This T cell receptor (beta chain) was captured in a study of T cell changes during pregnancy in multiple sclerosis. The table lists this clone with a few counts. The CDR3 consists of 14 residues. The V and J ends lost 3 bases and 3 bases respectively, with 9 bases between them. CDR1 and CDR2 from the germline V gene are SNHLY and FYNNEI. Assay: immunoSEQ multiplex PCR; the TCRdb copy retains only in-frame clones and omits some. The sample records 70,000 to 100,000 clones, about 93% being singletons. Sequencing used peripheral blood, obtained in the first trimester of pregnancy. The TCR comes from a female donor with multiple sclerosis, enrolled in a pregnancy study. V and J are TRBV2 and TRBJ1-5; possibly TRBD1 for D (5 bases). CDR3 protein: CASSEQGDNQPQHF. CDR3 DNA sequence: TGTGCCAGCAGTGAGCAGGGCGACAATCAGCCCCAGCATTTT.